Below, 23 T cell receptor beta chains from the same sample are listed, as sequenced in a study of identifying expanded T cells in peripheral blood. Data came from immunoSEQ multiplex PCR; TCRdb stores just in-frame clones and leaves some out. The table includes under 130,000 clones, roughly 89% detected once. The sequencing input was blood. Every receptor here comes from a person between 18 and 75 years old in good health.

This sequence joins TRBV14 and TRBJ1-1; D is possibly TRBD1 (6 bases). Germline V lookup: CDR1 SGHDN, CDR2 FVKESK. This CDR3 is built from 13 residues. The V gene lost 5 bases and the J gene lost 11 bases, with 18 bases spanning the gap. DNA of the CDR3: TGTGCCAGCAGCGAGTTCGCTAGGGGGTCTGCTTTCTTT. It encodes CASSEFARGSAFF.

In DNA form, the CDR3 reads TGTGCCAGCAGTTCCGGTTTAGCGGGGGCCTTGAGCTCCTACAATGAGCAGTTCTTC. This sequence encodes CASSSGLAGALSSYNEQFF. The chain is built from TRBV28 and TRBJ2-1; 9 bases line up with TRBD2. V was pared by 4 bases and J by 0 bases, with 13 bases of the junction left unmatched. Germline values: CDR1 MDHEN, CDR2 SYDVKM. The CDR3 loop spans 19 amino acids.

This rearrangement joins TRBV4-3 to TRBJ2-1; 9 bases agree with TRBD1. The CDR3 is 16 amino acids. CDR1 is LGHNA and CDR2 is YSLEER in the germline V gene. The trim removed 4 bases at V and 6 bases at J, leaving 10 bases unmatched. The CDR3 protein is CASSPKATGGTNEQFF. DNA of the CDR3: TGCGCCAGCAGCCCGAAGGCGACAGGGGGTACCAATGAGCAGTTCTTC.

The rearrangement joins TRBV4-3 to TRBJ2-3, with 9 bases matching TRBD2. The germline CDR1 and CDR2 sequences are LGHNA and YSLEER. The CDR3 is made up of 17 amino acids. V gave up 2 bases and J gave up 1 base; unmatched junction bases: 7. This CDR3 is CASSQSPSGAGTDTQYF. For the CDR3, the DNA is TGCGCCAGCAGCCAATCCCCTAGCGGGGCCGGCACAGATACGCAGTATTTT.

In DNA form, the CDR3 reads TGTGCCAGCAGCCTCCGGACAGGGGGGTATGAAAAACTGTTTTTT. Amino acid sequence: CASSLRTGGYEKLFF. The V gene is TRBV5-5, the J gene TRBJ1-4; 10 bases map to TRBD1. After removal of 4 bases from V and 6 bases from J, the junction contained 6 bases not matched to a gene. The CDR3 runs 15 residues. Germline V lookup: CDR1 SGHKS, CDR2 YYEKEE (reference sequence).

CDR3 protein: CASIRQMRETQYF. In DNA, the CDR3 is TGTGCCAGCATTCGACAGATGAGGGAGACCCAGTACTTC. V gene TRBV2 combines with J gene TRBJ2-5, with D maybe TRBD1 (5 bases). The germline gives CDR1 SNHLY, CDR2 FYNNEI. The V gene lost 7 bases and the J gene lost 5 bases, with 14 bases spanning the gap. The CDR3 is made up of 13 amino acids.

The V gene is TRBV29-1, the J gene TRBJ2-5; a possible D gene is TRBD1 (5 bases). CDR1 is SQVTM, CDR2 ANQGSEA, per germline. V was pared by 7 bases and J by 1 base, with 10 bases between. CDR3 length: 12 residues. The DNA for the CDR3 is TGCAGCGCTGGACAAGGCCAAGAGACCCAGTACTTC. Translating gives CSAGQGQETQYF.

V and J are TRBV28 and TRBJ1-5, with D hard to call. V was shortened by 4 bases and J by 2 bases, with 12 bases between the two germline ends. The germline gives CDR1 MDHEN, CDR2 SYDVKM. This CDR3 comprises 15 residues. This chain's CDR3 is CASSYGYFRNQPQHF. The CDR3 nucleotides read TGTGCCAGCAGTTACGGATATTTTCGCAATCAGCCCCAGCATTTT. The whole variable domain, remainder taken from reference TRBV28 and TRBJ1-5, is DVKVTQSSRYLVKRTGEKVFLECVQDMDHENMFWYRQDPGLGLRLIYFSYDVKMKEKGDIPEGYSVSREKKERFSLILESASTNQTSMYLCASSYGYFRNQPQHFGDGTRLSIL.

The chain is built from TRBV7-2 and TRBJ2-2, with a weak D call TRBD1 (5 bases). The germline V and J ends were trimmed by 5 bases and 5 bases, with 15 bases remaining between them. The CDR3 covers 15 residues. CDR1 SGHTA and CDR2 FQGNSA come from the germline V gene. The CDR3 here is CASSRRGPRTGELFF. The CDR3 DNA reads as TGTGCCAGCAGCCGAAGGGGCCCTCGGACCGGGGAGCTGTTTTTT.

The J gene is TRBJ1-2, the V gene TRBV7-2, with 7 bases identical to TRBD1. This CDR3 spans 17 amino acids. Germline V gene data show CDR1 as SGHTA and CDR2 as FQGNSA. V trimming: 4 bases; J trimming: 2 bases; junction bases outside the gene matches: 13. This CDR3 is CASSYRQGDYVNYGYTF. The CDR3 bases are TGTGCCAGCAGCTACCGACAGGGAGATTACGTGAACTATGGCTACACCTTC.

This clone appeared a few times. The chain combines TRBV9 with TRBJ2-7; 8 bases agree with TRBD1. J gave up 2 bases and V 4 bases, and 5 bases lay outside the gene matches. Germline assignment: CDR1 SGDLS and CDR2 YYNGEE. The CDR3 sequence is 14 residues long. DNA for the CDR3: TGTGCCAGCAGCACACAGGGGGTGCCCTACGAGCAGTACTTC. The encoded protein is CASSTQGVPYEQYF.

The chain carries TRBV5-6 and TRBJ2-5; possibly TRBD1 for D (5 bases). V was trimmed by 4 bases and J by 0 bases, leaving 16 bases between them. The CDR3 runs 16 residues. Looked up from germline, CDR1 is SGHDT and CDR2 is YYEEEE. The CDR3 coding sequence is TGTGCCAGCAGCCCGACAGCTTATACGTACCAAGAGACCCAGTACTTC. It specifies CASSPTAYTYQETQYF.

This clone has a handful of counts. The chain joins TRBV25-1 to TRBJ1-4; D gene uncertain. The germline V gene has CDR1 MGHDK and CDR2 SYGVNS. Deletions cut 3 bases from V and 7 bases from J, with 3 bases between. This CDR3 is built from 11 residues. CDR3 DNA sequence: TGTGCCAGCAGTGACCTTGAAAAACTGTTTTTT. This encodes CASSDLEKLFF.

The rearrangement uses TRBV6-5 and TRBJ2-7; TRBD1 matches at 9 bases. V lost 5 bases to trimming and J lost 2 bases; unmatched junction nucleotides: 7. Per germline, CDR1 MNHEY and CDR2 SVGAGI. The CDR3 is 15 amino acids. The CDR3 DNA follows: TGTGCCAGCAGTGCCGCGGGACAGGGAACCTACGAGCAGTACTTC. Translation gives CASSAAGQGTYEQYF.

The chain has TRBV7-2 and TRBJ1-2; weak D call: TRBD1 (5 bases). The CDR3 has 16 residues. The germline V and J ends were trimmed by 0 bases and 5 bases, with 16 bases remaining between them. Looked up from germline, CDR1 is SGHTA and CDR2 is FQGNSA. CDR3 nucleotide sequence: TGTGCCAGCAGCTTAGCGGCGGGGCCCGGTGGATATGGCTACACCTTC. It is translated as CASSLAAGPGGYGYTF.

The V gene is TRBV7-9, the J gene TRBJ2-5; 16 bases agree with TRBD2. Germline CDR1 reads SEHNR; CDR2 reads FQNEAQ (reference sequence). The CDR3 extends over 15 amino acids. The junction had 6 bases not matched to a gene; V was cut back by 6 bases and J by 8 bases. The CDR3 loop reads CASRPGTSGGGTQYF. DNA for the CDR3: TGTGCCAGCAGACCTGGGACTAGCGGGGGGGGCACCCAGTACTTC. Supplemented by reference TRBV7-9 and TRBJ2-5, the full variable domain reads DTGVSQNPRHKITKRGQNVTFRCDPISEHNRLYWYRQTLGQGPEFLTYFQNEAQLEKSRLLSDRFSAERPKGSFSTLEIQRTEQGDSAMYLCASRPGTSGGGTQYFGPGTRLLVL.

The chain uses TRBV18 and TRBJ1-4; a weak D match, TRBD1 (5 bases). The germline V and J ends were trimmed by 4 bases and 6 bases, with 9 bases remaining between them. The CDR3 runs to 13 residues. The germline V gene encodes CDR1 KGHSH and CDR2 LQKENI. DNA for the CDR3: TGTGCCAGCTCACGAGCCAGGGATGAAAAACTGTTTTTT. Amino acid sequence: CASSRARDEKLFF.

The rearrangement links TRBV5-6 to TRBJ2-2, with D unclear. The germline V and J ends were trimmed by 0 bases and 1 base, with 7 bases remaining between them. This CDR3 is 15 amino acids long. The germline V gene encodes CDR1 SGHDT and CDR2 YYEEEE. The CDR3 nucleotides read TGTGCCAGCAGCTTGGTGTGGGGGAACACCGGGGAGCTGTTTTTT. As protein: CASSLVWGNTGELFF.

The J gene is TRBJ1-5, the V gene TRBV7-2; the D is unclear. The length of the CDR3 is 12 residues. Trimming took off 4 bases at V and 3 bases at J, with 4 bases between the two ends. Germline CDR1 SGHTA, CDR2 FQGNSA. The DNA for the CDR3 is TGTGCCAGCAGCTCCTTCAATCAGCCCCAGCATTTT. Translating gives CASSSFNQPQHF.

The chain has TRBV7-9 and TRBJ2-3; TRBD2 is a possible D gene (7 bases). The CDR3 is 13 amino acids. V was clipped by 2 bases and J by 8 bases, with 11 bases between them. Germline CDR1 reads SEHNR; CDR2 reads FQNEAQ (reference sequence). The CDR3 sequence is CASSLRGASTQYF. The CDR3 bases are TGTGCCAGCAGCTTACGGGGGGCGAGTACGCAGTATTTT.

The V and J genes are TRBV29-1 and TRBJ1-1, with D unresolved. CDR3 length: 12 residues. Germline V gene lookup returns CDR1 SQVTM and CDR2 ANQGSEA. V dropped 1 base and J dropped 1 base, with 4 bases sitting between them. The CDR3 DNA sequence: TGCAGCGTTGAAGTCGGGAACACTGAAGCTTTCTTT. As protein: CSVEVGNTEAFF.

The gene calls are TRBV11-3 and TRBJ2-3; D not resolved. In germline, CDR1 is SGHNT, CDR2 YENEEA. With 6 bases removed from V and 1 base from J, the gap between germline ends came to 11 bases. CDR3 length: 14 amino acids. CDR3 DNA sequence: TGTGCCAGCAGTCGAGACGGACGCACAGATACGCAGTATTTT. Translated: CASSRDGRTDTQYF.

This clone was detected only once. The chain is built from TRBV6-6 and TRBJ1-5, with 8 bases fitting TRBD1. CDR1 and CDR2 from the germline V gene are MNHNY and SVGAGI (reference sequence). The CDR3 contains 13 residues. J was trimmed by 7 bases and V by 5 bases; bases with no gene match: 4. The CDR3 here is CASSGQGEQPQHF. The CDR3 nucleotides read TGTGCCAGCAGTGGACAGGGCGAACAGCCCCAGCATTTT.